The clone carrying this TCR beta chain has a handful of counts. What it binds is not known. These data come from a study of blood T cells in healthy people across ages. Then a second PCR, running about 6 to 11 cycles, was carried out with a sample-barcoded 5' primer and a J-beta primer mix. Using its own MiXCR run on the 5' RACE reads, TCRdb lists one record per CDR3 protein. The data show about 1.7 million distinct CDR3 sequences, roughly 27% seen once. Whole-study findings and limits: Per-million-T-cell TCR beta diversity fell roughly linearly with age.

The CDR3 extends over 16 amino acids. With 4 bases removed from V and 7 bases from J, the gap between germline ends came to 21 bases. Germline loops: CDR1 SGHRS, CDR2 YFSETQ. The specimen sequenced was blood. This TCR derives from a woman aged 30 to 39 in good health. The chain employs TRBV5-1 and TRBJ2-1, with D possibly TRBD1 on 5 matching bases. The chain's CDR3 is CASSPIGASDINEQFF. CDR3 in DNA: TGCGCCAGCAGCCCAATTGGGGCGTCGGACATAAATGAGCAGTTCTTC. The complete variable domain, with remaining parts taken from reference TRBV5-1 and TRBJ2-1, reads KAGVTQTPRYLIKTRGQQVTLSCSPISGHRSVSWYQQTPGQGLQFLFEYFSETQRNKGNFPGRFSGRQFSNSRSEMNVSTLELGDSALYLCASSPIGASDINEQFFGPGTRLTVL.